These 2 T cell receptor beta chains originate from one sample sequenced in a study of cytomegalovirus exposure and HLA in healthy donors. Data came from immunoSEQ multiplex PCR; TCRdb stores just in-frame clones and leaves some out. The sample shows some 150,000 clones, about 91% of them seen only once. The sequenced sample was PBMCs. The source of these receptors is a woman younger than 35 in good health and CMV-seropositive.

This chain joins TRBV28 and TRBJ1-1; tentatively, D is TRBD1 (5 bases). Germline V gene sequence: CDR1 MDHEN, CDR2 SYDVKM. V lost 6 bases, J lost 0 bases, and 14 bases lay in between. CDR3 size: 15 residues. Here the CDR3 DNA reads TGTGCCAGCAGAGTTCCGGGGGTAATGAACACTGAAGCTTTCTTT. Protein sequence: CASRVPGVMNTEAFF.

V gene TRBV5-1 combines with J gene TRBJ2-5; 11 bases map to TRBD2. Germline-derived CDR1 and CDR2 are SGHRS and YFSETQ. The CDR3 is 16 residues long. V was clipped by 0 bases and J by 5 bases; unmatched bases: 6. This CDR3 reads CASSLAVPSGGETQYF. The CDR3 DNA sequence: TGCGCCAGCAGCTTGGCCGTTCCTAGCGGGGGGGAGACCCAGTACTTC.